This TCR beta chain emerged from a study of siplizumab effects on memory and regulatory T cells. Study-wide points: Most alloreactive clones went unmapped to unstimulated subsets; only a minor fraction mapped. Mappable alloreactive CD4+ clones averaged around 69% Treg-derived with siplizumab versus less than 30% in controls.

Regarding this clone: Its antigen is unknown.

The CDR3 totals 13 residues. V shed 1 base and J shed 2 bases, with 4 bases lying between them. The germline V gene has CDR1 LNHDA and CDR2 SQIVND (reference sequence). The method was immunoSEQ multiplex PCR; TCRdb's version includes in-frame clones alone and lacks a portion of them. This sample yields about 87,000 clones, of which 94% are seen a single time; around 0.31% belongs to the top ten. V gene TRBV19 combines with J gene TRBJ2-3; D uncertain. What was sequenced was non-Treg CD4+ T cells sorted from blood. The sequence came from a human donor in good health. CDR3 DNA: TGTGCCAGTAGTATAGGAGTCACAGATACGCAGTATTTT. Protein product: CASSIGVTDTQYF.